This T cell receptor (beta chain) appears in the sequencing data of a study of blood T cell repertoires in COVID-19. Study in general: The United States, Italy and Spain were the sources of the acute and convalescent COVID-19 samples. T cells, B-cell-depleted T cells, or PBMCs supplied cDNA or gDNA.

Study processing details: Reference gene primer amplification gave nucleated cell count estimates. Here immunoSEQ multiplex PCR was the method, and the copy in TCRdb shows in-frame clones only, minus some. From that table come the V and J calls and clone size; the DNA was used to work out D and trimming. The repertoire holds around 190,000 clones, with 80% as singletons. Trimming took off 4 bases at V and 0 bases at J, with 10 bases between the two ends. The length of the CDR3 is 15 residues. The germline gives CDR1 LNHDA, CDR2 SQIVND (reference sequence). Sequences were obtained from peripheral blood. The chain joins TRBV19 to TRBJ1-5; TRBD1 might be the D (5 bases). The TCR was taken from a man aged 55-75 years with acute or convalescent COVID-19. The CDR3 region is CASSTGTYSNQPQHF. CDR3 bases: TGTGCCAGTAGTACTGGGACTTATAGCAATCAGCCCCAGCATTTT. Together with reference TRBV19 and TRBJ1-5, the CDR3 gives the full variable domain: DGGITQSPKYLFRKEGQNVTLSCEQNLNHDAMYWYRQDPGQGLRLIYYSQIVNDFQKGDIAEGYSVSREKKESFPLTVTSAQKNPTAFYLCASSTGTYSNQPQHFGDGTRLSIL.